These T cell receptor beta chains were read from a single sample in a study of response to subunit inactivated influenza vaccine. TCRdb passed the RT-PCR reads through MiXCR, listing each CDR3 protein once. The top ten hold approximately 12% of the sample, which has 500,000 to 600,000 distinct CDR3 sequences, around 15% seen once. The sample was PBMCs from blood, taken 11 to 12 days after vaccination. These receptors all stem from a man in his fifties who received an inactivated influenza vaccine. Both conserved end residues are part of each CDR3. The D gene is left open where the match is weak. Not all rows give a size; the values are once, few, many and, for expanded clones, a class.

size | J | V | D | CDR3 | DNA
- | TRBJ2-1 | TRBV20-1 | - | CSARGSGTEQFF | TGCAGTGCTAGAGGTAGTGGGACGGAGCAGTTCTTC
many | TRBJ1-4 | TRBV11-2 | - | CASSGAGVSDNEKLFF | TGTGCCAGCAGCGGCGCCGGAGTCAGTGATAATGAAAAACTGTTTTTT
- | TRBJ1-1 | TRBV5-1 | - | CASSLARGKGEAFF | TGCGCCAGCAGCTTGGCCCGGGGGAAGGGGGAAGCTTTCTTT
- | TRBJ2-6 | TRBV7-6 | - | CASSFGEISGANVLTF | TGTGCCAGCAGCTTTGGGGAAATCTCTGGGGCCAACGTCCTGACTTTC
few | TRBJ2-7 | TRBV9 | - | CASSVDVNEQYF | TGTGCCAGCAGCGTAGACGTTAACGAGCAGTACTTC
- | TRBJ2-1 | TRBV4-2 | TRBD1 | CASSQEDRGKNEQFF | TGTGCCAGCAGCCAAGAAGACAGGGGGAAGAATGAGCAGTTCTTC
many | TRBJ1-2 | TRBV29-1 | - | CSVDQGRLSGYTF | TGCAGCGTTGACCAGGGGAGGTTGTCGGGCTACACCTTC
few | TRBJ1-4 | TRBV7-8 | - | CASSGSGEGFEKLFF | TGTGCCAGCAGCGGATCAGGGGAGGGGTTTGAAAAACTGTTTTTT
- | TRBJ2-2 | TRBV2 | - | CASSERGPGDTGELFF | TGTGCCAGCAGTGAGCGGGGGCCGGGTGACACCGGGGAGCTGTTTTTT
- | TRBJ2-2 | TRBV5-1 | - | CASSLTGKGTGELFF | TGCGCCAGCAGCCTCACAGGGAAAGGCACCGGGGAGCTGTTTTTT
- | TRBJ2-4 | TRBV15 | - | CATSRDNLAKNIQYF | TGTGCCACCAGCAGAGATAACCTAGCCAAAAACATTCAGTACTTC
- | TRBJ2-7 | TRBV6-1 | - | CASRQGRDYEQYF | TGTGCCAGCAGACAGGGAAGGGACTACGAGCAGTACTTC
many | TRBJ2-7 | TRBV5-1 | TRBD2 | CASSLTSATYEQYF | TGCGCCAGCAGCCTGACTAGCGCAACCTACGAGCAGTACTTC
few | TRBJ2-3 | TRBV5-1 | - | CASSEVWSTDTQYF | TGCGCCAGCAGCGAGGTTTGGAGCACAGATACGCAGTATTTT
few | TRBJ1-2 | TRBV6-5 | - | CASRKTGSGYTF | TGTGCCAGCAGAAAAACAGGGTCTGGCTACACCTTC
few | TRBJ2-7 | TRBV19 | TRBD2 | CASRRSGREHEQYF | TGTGCCAGTAGAAGATCAGGGCGGGAGCACGAGCAGTACTTC
- | TRBJ1-4 | TRBV7-2 | - | CASSLARTGQEKLFF | TGTGCCAGCAGCTTAGCCAGAACGGGCCAAGAAAAACTGTTTTTT
- | TRBJ2-1 | TRBV11-2 | - | CASSLAIAVDSYNEQFF | TGTGCCAGCAGCTTAGCTATAGCGGTTGACTCCTACAATGAGCAGTTCTTC
- | TRBJ2-7 | TRBV11-2 | - | CASSRLLSYEQYF | TGTGCCAGCAGCCGACTTCTCTCCTACGAGCAGTACTTC
- | TRBJ1-6 | TRBV6-5 | TRBD1 | CASSYGSGTGDSPLHF | TGTGCCAGCAGTTACGGATCCGGGACAGGGGATTCACCCCTCCACTTT
- | TRBJ2-1 | TRBV20-1 | TRBD2 | CSAHRLAADNEQFF | TGCAGTGCTCATAGACTAGCGGCCGACAATGAGCAGTTCTTC
many | TRBJ2-7 | TRBV6-5 | - | CASSYGDFTYEQYF | TGTGCCAGCAGTTACGGGGATTTCACCTACGAGCAGTACTTC
- | TRBJ2-7 | TRBV5-1 | - | CASSPWTKYEQYF | TGCGCCAGCAGCCCTTGGACTAAGTACGAGCAGTACTTC
few | TRBJ1-5 | TRBV20-1 | - | CSAHGRDTESSNQPQHF | TGCAGTGCCCATGGCCGGGACACAGAAAGTTCTAATCAGCCCCAGCATTTT
few | TRBJ2-7 | TRBV20-1 | TRBD1 | CSARAGRGIGEQYF | TGCAGTGCTAGAGCGGGCAGGGGGATCGGCGAGCAGTACTTC
- | TRBJ1-4 | TRBV28 | TRBD1 | CASSPDRGPWKLFF | TGTGCCAGCAGCCCTGACAGGGGGCCCTGGAAACTGTTTTTT
few | TRBJ2-5 | TRBV15 | - | CATSRDSSQAKETQYF | TGTGCCACCAGCAGAGATTCATCTCAGGCAAAAGAGACCCAGTACTTC
- | TRBJ2-1 | TRBV2 | TRBD1 | CARGDSNNEQFF | TGTGCCAGGGGGGACAGTAACAATGAGCAGTTCTTC
- | TRBJ2-3 | TRBV21-1 | - | CASSRNLAGMRGDTQYF | TGTGCCAGCAGCCGCAATCTAGCGGGAATGAGGGGAGACACGCAGTATTTT
few | TRBJ2-1 | TRBV6-5 | TRBD1 | CASSYSGTGKNEQFF | TGTGCCAGCAGTTACTCGGGGACAGGGAAAAATGAGCAGTTCTTC
few | TRBJ1-4 | TRBV15 | - | CATSRSEGEKLFF | TGTGCCACCAGCAGATCCGAGGGGGAAAAACTGTTTTTT
few | TRBJ1-4 | TRBV14 | TRBD1 | CASSPRQGSGSNEKLFF | TGTGCCAGCAGCCCTAGACAGGGATCGGGATCTAATGAAAAACTGTTTTTT
few | TRBJ2-5 | TRBV2 | TRBD2 | CASLPGLAGLQETQYF | TGTGCCAGCCTCCCGGGACTAGCGGGACTCCAAGAGACCCAGTACTTC
- | TRBJ2-1 | TRBV29-1 | - | CSVGRGLNEQFF | TGCAGCGTTGGAAGGGGTCTAAATGAGCAGTTCTTC
many | TRBJ2-5 | TRBV2 | - | CASSEKNQGLETQYF | TGTGCCAGCAGTGAAAAGAATCAGGGATTGGAGACCCAGTACTTC
- | TRBJ2-2 | TRBV28 | TRBD1 | CARGLLRSHRGKTGELFF | TGTGCCAGGGGCCTCCTACGATCGCACAGGGGAAAGACCGGGGAGCTGTTTTTT
- | TRBJ2-7 | TRBV2 | TRBD1 | CASRGQGNSYEQYF | TGTGCCAGCAGGGGACAGGGGAACTCCTACGAGCAGTACTTC
many | TRBJ1-1 | TRBV20-1 | - | CSATKMTSSLF | TGCAGTGCCACGAAAATGACATCCTCCCTCTTT
many | TRBJ2-1 | TRBV5-1 | TRBD1 | CASSAGTGTYNEQFF | TGCGCCAGCAGTGCCGGGACAGGGACCTACAATGAGCAGTTCTTC
- | TRBJ2-5 | TRBV12-3/TRBV12-4 | TRBD1 | CASRPNTGEETQYF | TGTGCCAGCAGGCCGAATACAGGGGAAGAGACCCAGTACTTC
few | TRBJ2-7 | TRBV11-2 | - | CASTETSSSYEQYF | TGTGCCAGCACCGAGACTAGTAGCTCCTACGAGCAGTACTTC
few | TRBJ2-4 | TRBV20-1 | TRBD2 | CSASLAGGTKNIQYF | TGCAGTGCTAGCCTAGCGGGAGGGACCAAAAACATTCAGTACTTC
- | TRBJ2-7 | TRBV18 | TRBD1 | CASSPDRGLYEQYF | TGTGCCAGCTCACCCGACAGGGGGCTCTACGAGCAGTACTTC
few | TRBJ2-7 | TRBV20-1 | TRBD1 | CSAVPITGGIYEQYF | TGCAGTGCTGTTCCAATCACAGGGGGCATCTACGAGCAGTACTTC
many | TRBJ1-5 | TRBV28 | TRBD1 | CASSLRDREHF | TGTGCCAGCAGTCTCCGGGACAGGGAGCATTTT
- | TRBJ2-7 | TRBV5-5 | - | CASSNLRTLGAEQYF | TGTGCCAGCAGCAACCTCAGGACACTTGGGGCCGAGCAGTACTTC
few | TRBJ2-2 | TRBV7-2 | - | CASSLDLLTGELFF | TGTGCCAGCAGCTTAGATCTTCTCACCGGGGAGCTGTTTTTT
few | TRBJ1-6 | TRBV7-2 | - | CASSLFASPLHF | TGTGCCAGCAGCTTATTTGCTTCACCCCTCCACTTT
few | TRBJ2-3 | TRBV5-6 | - | CASSRESGTDTQYF | TGTGCCAGCAGCCGGGAGAGCGGCACAGATACGCAGTATTTT
few | TRBJ2-1 | TRBV5-1 | TRBD2 | CASSLEGLAVEQFF | TGCGCCAGCAGCTTGGAAGGACTAGCGGTTGAGCAGTTCTTC
- | TRBJ1-6 | TRBV4-1 | - | CASSQEQGYNSPLHF | TGCGCCAGCAGCCAAGAGCAGGGGTATAATTCACCCCTCCACTTT
many | TRBJ2-7 | TRBV6-1 | - | CASSDRGPYEQYF | TGTGCCAGCAGTGACAGGGGTCCCTACGAGCAGTACTTC